Following are 3 T cell receptor beta chains from one sample sequenced in a study of blood T cell repertoires in COVID-19. Data came from immunoSEQ multiplex PCR; TCRdb stores just in-frame clones and leaves some out. The table lists some 400,000 clones, over 75% of them singletons, with about 1.5% in the top ten. The sample taken for sequencing was PBMCs or T cells enriched from blood (not recorded which). The receptors shown here come from a man aged 30 to 45 who had recovered from COVID-19.

The J gene is TRBJ1-5, the V gene TRBV10-3; the D gene is possibly TRBD1 (5 bases). The germline V gene encodes CDR1 ENHRY and CDR2 SYGVKD. The V gene lost 4 bases and the J gene lost 3 bases, with 10 bases spanning the gap. This CDR3 is 14 amino acids long. Here the CDR3 DNA reads TGTGCCATCAGTGGGCAGGGAAACAATCAGCCCCAGCATTTT. Translation gives CAISGQGNNQPQHF.

The chain employs TRBV4-2 and TRBJ1-1, with TRBD1 matching 7 bases. Germline CDR1 reads LGHNA; CDR2 reads YNFKEQ. Unmatched junction bases numbered 4, after V lost 4 bases and J lost 5 bases. This CDR3 has 13 residues. The CDR3 region has the DNA TGTGCCAGCAGCCCCCAGGACAGGACTGAAGCTTTCTTT. Encoded protein: CASSPQDRTEAFF.

The chain carries TRBV6-2 or TRBV6-3 and TRBJ1-1, with D possibly being TRBD1 (6 bases). Trimming cost V 6 bases and J 3 bases, with 26 bases left between them. Germline V gene data show CDR1 as MNHEY and CDR2 as SVGEGT. The CDR3 runs to 18 residues. The CDR3 spells CASSLDPGGQSTDTEAFF. The CDR3, as DNA: TGTGCCAGCAGCCTGGACCCGGGTGGACAGTCTACGGACACTGAAGCTTTCTTT.